A selection of T cell receptor beta chains follows, all from one sample in a study of T-cell memory formation after mild COVID-19. One entry per CDR3 protein results from TCRdb running MiXCR on the 5' RACE reads. The sample holds 350,000 to 450,000 distinct CDR3 sequences, about 15% seen once. Material for sequencing was PBMCs or a T cell subset sorted from them (not recorded which). The receptors derive from a man between 18 and 35 years old who had mild COVID-19 (a few samples of this study predate the infection). Cell type and time point are not known. Both conserved end residues are part of each CDR3. D genes are given only for firm matches. A clone size is listed for some rows: how often the clone was seen (once, few, many), or a class if it is expanded.

v_call	clone_size	d_call	j_call	cdr3_aa	cdr3_nt
TRBV9	few	-	TRBJ2-7	CASSPPGGSSEQYF	TGTGCCAGCAGCCCTCCGGGGGGCAGTAGCGAGCAGTACTTC
TRBV20-1	-	-	TRBJ2-5	CSARDLKGRRETQYF	TGCAGTGCTAGAGATCTTAAGGGGCGTCGGGAGACCCAGTACTTC
TRBV9	many	-	TRBJ1-5	CASSVGGGDNQPQHF	TGTGCCAGCAGCGTAGGAGGGGGTGACAATCAGCCCCAGCATTTT
TRBV5-5	few	-	TRBJ2-3	CASNPAIFTDTQYF	TGTGCCAGCAACCCCGCTATCTTCACAGATACGCAGTATTTT
TRBV5-1	few	-	TRBJ2-1	CASSPPGPEQFF	TGCGCCAGCAGCCCCCCGGGGCCTGAGCAGTTCTTC
TRBV6-2/TRBV6-3	-	-	TRBJ1-2	CASSSPTANYGYTF	TGTGCCAGCAGTTCCCCAACAGCCAACTATGGCTACACCTTC
TRBV7-8	few	TRBD1	TRBJ1-5	CASSIGQGAGQPQHF	TGTGCCAGCAGCATAGGACAGGGGGCAGGTCAGCCCCAGCATTTT
TRBV4-2	few	-	TRBJ1-4	CASSQGDFLQEKLFF	TGTGCCAGCAGCCAAGGGGACTTCCTACAGGAAAAACTGTTTTTT
TRBV4-3	-	-	TRBJ2-7	CASSQTGKAPYEQYF	TGCGCCAGCAGCCAAACAGGGAAAGCGCCCTACGAGCAGTACTTC
TRBV6-2/TRBV6-3	few	TRBD2	TRBJ2-1	CASSYPRPGTSKSSYNEQFF	TGTGCCAGCAGTTACCCACGACCCGGGACTAGCAAAAGCTCCTACAATGAGCAGTTCTTC
TRBV7-8	-	-	TRBJ1-2	CASSGRTALPYGYTF	TGTGCCAGCAGCGGGCGGACAGCTCTCCCCTATGGCTACACCTTC